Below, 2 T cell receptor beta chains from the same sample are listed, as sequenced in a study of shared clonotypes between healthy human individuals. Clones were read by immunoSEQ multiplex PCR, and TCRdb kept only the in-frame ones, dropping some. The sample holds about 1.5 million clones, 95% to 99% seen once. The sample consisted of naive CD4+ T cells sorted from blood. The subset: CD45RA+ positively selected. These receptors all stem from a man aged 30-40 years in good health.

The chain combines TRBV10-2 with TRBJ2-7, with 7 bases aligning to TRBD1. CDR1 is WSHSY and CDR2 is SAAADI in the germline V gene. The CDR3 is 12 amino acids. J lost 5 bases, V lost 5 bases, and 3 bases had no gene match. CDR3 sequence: CASSQTGHEQYF. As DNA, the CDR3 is TGCGCCAGCAGTCAGACAGGGCACGAGCAGTACTTC.

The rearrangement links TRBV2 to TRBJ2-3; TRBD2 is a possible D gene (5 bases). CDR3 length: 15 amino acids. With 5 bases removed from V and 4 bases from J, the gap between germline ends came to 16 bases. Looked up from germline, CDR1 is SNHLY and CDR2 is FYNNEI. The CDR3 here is CASSSYEGIADTQYF. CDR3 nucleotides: TGTGCCAGCAGTTCGTATGAGGGCATAGCAGATACGCAGTATTTT.